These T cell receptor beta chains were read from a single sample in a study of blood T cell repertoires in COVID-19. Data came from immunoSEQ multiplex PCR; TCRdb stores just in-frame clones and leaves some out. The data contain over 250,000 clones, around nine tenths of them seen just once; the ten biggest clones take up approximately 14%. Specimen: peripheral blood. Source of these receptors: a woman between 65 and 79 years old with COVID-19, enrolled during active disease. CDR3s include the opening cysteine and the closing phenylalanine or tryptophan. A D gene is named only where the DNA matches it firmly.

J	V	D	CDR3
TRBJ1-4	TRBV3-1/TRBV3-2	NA	CASSQDHGGRGEKLFF
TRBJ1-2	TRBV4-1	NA	CASSPANSQGSGYTF
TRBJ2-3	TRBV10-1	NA	CASSETWGSSTDTQYF
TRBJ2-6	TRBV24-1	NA	CATSGSGANVLTF
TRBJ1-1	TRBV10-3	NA	CAISAQGNTEAFF
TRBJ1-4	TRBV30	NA	CAWSEGVGEKLFF
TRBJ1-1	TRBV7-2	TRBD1	CASSLVPTGGTEAFF
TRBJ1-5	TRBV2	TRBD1	CASSVTGGINQPQHF
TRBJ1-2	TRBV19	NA	CASTDSNRNGYTF
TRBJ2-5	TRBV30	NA	CAWRKGGRETQYF
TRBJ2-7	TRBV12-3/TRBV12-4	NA	CASGPTTSYEQYF
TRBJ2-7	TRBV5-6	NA	CASSPFLATTYEQYF
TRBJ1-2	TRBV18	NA	CASSTRTANYGYTF
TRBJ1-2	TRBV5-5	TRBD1	CASSLTLGQGRGYTF
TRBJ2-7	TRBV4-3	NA	CASSQARGSAYEQYF
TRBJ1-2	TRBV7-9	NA	CASSQRQENYGYTF
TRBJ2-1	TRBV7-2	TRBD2	CASSLVGGYNEQFF
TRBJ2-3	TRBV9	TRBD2	CASSVGPAGGVDTQYF
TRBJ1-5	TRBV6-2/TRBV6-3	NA	CASSQDSFNQPQHF
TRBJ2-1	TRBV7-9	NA	CASSLGTEQFF
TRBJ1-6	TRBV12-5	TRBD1	CASGLAGQDNSPLHF
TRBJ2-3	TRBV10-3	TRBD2	CAISDGTSGLTDTQYF
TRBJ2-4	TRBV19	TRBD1	CASTMTGGQNIQYF
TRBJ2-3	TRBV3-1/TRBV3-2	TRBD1	CASSPRQGTDTQYF